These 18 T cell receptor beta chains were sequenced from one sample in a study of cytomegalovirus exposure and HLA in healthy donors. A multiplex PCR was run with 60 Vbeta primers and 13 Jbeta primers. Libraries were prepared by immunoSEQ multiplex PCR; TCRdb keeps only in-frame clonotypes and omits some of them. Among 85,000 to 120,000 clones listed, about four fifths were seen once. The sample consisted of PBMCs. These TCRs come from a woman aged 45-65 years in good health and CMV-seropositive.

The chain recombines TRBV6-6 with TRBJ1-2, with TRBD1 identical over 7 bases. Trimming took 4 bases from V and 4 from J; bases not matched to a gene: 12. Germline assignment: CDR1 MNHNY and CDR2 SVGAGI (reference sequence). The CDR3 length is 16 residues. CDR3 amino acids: CASSSPGSGGTYGYTF. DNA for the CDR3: TGTGCCAGCAGTTCTCCCGGGTCAGGGGGTACCTATGGCTACACCTTC.

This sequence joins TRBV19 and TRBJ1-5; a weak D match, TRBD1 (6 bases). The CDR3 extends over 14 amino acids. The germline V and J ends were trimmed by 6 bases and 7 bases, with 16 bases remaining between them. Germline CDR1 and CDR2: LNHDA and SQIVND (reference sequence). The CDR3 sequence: CASSLRQAKQPQHF. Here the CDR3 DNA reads TGTGCCAGTAGCCTCCGACAGGCTAAACAGCCCCAGCATTTT.

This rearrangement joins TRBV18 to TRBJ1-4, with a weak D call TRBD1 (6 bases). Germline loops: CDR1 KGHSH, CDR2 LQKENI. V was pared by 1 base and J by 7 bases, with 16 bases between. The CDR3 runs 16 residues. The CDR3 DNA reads TGTGCCAGCTCACCACAATTCACAGGGATGGGTGAAAAACTGTTTTTT. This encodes CASSPQFTGMGEKLFF.

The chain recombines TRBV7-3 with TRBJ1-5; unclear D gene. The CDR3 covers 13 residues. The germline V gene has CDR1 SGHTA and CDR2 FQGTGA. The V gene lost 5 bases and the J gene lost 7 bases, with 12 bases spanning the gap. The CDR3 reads CASSPVPGQPQHF. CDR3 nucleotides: TGTGCCAGCAGCCCGGTGCCGGGACAGCCCCAGCATTTT. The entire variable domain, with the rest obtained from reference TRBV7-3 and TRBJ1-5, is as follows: GAGVSQTPSNKVTEKGKYVELRCDPISGHTALYWYRQSLGQGPEFLIYFQGTGAADDSGLPNDRFFAVRPEGSVSTLKIQRTERGDSAVYLCASSPVPGQPQHFGDGTRLSIL.

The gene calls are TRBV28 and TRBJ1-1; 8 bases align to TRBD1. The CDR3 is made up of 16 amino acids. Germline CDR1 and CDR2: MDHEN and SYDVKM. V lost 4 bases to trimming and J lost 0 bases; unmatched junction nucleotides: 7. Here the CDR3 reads CASSSGQGIVNTEAFF. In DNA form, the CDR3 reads TGTGCCAGCAGTTCAGGACAGGGAATCGTGAACACTGAAGCTTTCTTT.

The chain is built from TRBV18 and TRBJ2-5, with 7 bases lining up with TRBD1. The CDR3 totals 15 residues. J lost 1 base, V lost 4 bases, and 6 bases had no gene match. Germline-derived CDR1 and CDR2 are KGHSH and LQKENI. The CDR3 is CASSRPGQPQETQYF. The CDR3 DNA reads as TGTGCCAGCTCACGCCCGGGACAGCCCCAAGAGACCCAGTACTTC.

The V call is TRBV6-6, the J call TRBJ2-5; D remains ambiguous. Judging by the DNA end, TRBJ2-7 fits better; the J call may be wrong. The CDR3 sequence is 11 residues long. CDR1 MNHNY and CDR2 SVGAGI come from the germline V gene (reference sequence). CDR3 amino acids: CASSYLYEQYF. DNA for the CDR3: TGTGCCAGCAGTTACCTATACGAGCAGTACTTC.

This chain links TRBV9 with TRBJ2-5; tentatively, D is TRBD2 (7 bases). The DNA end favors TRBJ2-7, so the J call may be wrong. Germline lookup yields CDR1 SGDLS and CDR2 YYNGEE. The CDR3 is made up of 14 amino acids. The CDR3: CASSQGGDTYEQYF. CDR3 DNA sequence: TGTGCCAGCAGCCAGGGAGGGGACACCTACGAGCAGTACTTC.

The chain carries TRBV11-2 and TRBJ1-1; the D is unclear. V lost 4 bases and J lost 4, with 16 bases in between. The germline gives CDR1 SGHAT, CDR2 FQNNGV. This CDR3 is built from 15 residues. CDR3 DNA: TGTGCCAGCAGCTCCTTACTTGGGCGAACCACTGAAGCTTTCTTT. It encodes CASSSLLGRTTEAFF.

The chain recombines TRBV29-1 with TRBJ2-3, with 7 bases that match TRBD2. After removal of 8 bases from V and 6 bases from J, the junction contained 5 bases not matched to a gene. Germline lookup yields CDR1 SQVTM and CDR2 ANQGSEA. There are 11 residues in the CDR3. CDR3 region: CSCELADTQYF. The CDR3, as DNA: TGCAGCTGTGAACTAGCGGATACGCAGTATTTT.

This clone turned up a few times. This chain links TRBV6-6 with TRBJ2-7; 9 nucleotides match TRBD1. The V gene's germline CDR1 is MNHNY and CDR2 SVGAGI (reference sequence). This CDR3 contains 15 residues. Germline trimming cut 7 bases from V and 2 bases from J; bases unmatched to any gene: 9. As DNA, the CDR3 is TGTGCCAGCAAGGTTCGGGGACAGGGTACCTACGAGCAGTACTTC. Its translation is CASKVRGQGTYEQYF.

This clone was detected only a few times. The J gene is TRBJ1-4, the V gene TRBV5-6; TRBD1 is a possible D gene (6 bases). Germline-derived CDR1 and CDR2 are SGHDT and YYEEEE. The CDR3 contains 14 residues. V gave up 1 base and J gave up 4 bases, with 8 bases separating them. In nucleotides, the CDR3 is TGTGCCAGCAGCTTGATACAGGGTAATGAAAAACTGTTTTTT. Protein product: CASSLIQGNEKLFF.

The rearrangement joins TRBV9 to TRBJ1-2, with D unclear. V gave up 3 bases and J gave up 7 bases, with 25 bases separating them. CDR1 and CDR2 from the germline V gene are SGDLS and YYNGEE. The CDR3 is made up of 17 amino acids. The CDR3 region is CASSGALGGRSGFGYTF. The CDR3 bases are TGTGCCAGCAGCGGGGCCCTTGGAGGGAGGTCTGGATTTGGCTACACCTTC.

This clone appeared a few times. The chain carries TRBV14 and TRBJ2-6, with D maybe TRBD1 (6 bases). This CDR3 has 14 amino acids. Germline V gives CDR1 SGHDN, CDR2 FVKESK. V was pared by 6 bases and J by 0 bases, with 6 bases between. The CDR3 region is CASRDSSGANVLTF. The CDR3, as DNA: TGTGCCAGCAGGGACAGCTCTGGGGCCAACGTCCTGACTTTC.

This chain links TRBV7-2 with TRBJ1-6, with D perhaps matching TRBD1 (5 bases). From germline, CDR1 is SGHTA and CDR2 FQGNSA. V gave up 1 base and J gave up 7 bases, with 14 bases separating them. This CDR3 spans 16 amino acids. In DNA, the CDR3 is TGTGCCAGCAGCTTAGTGGGGGGACGGGGAAATTCACCCCTCCACTTT. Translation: CASSLVGGRGNSPLHF.

The CDR3 DNA reads as TGTGCCAGCAGCCAAAGCGGGGGGACCACAGATACGCAGTATTTT. As protein: CASSQSGGTTDTQYF. The gene calls are TRBV27 and TRBJ2-3; 9 bases match TRBD2. With V trimmed by 6 bases and J by 2 bases, 6 bases remained unmatched. Germline V gene lookup returns CDR1 MNHEY and CDR2 SMNVEV (reference sequence). The CDR3 consists of 15 residues.

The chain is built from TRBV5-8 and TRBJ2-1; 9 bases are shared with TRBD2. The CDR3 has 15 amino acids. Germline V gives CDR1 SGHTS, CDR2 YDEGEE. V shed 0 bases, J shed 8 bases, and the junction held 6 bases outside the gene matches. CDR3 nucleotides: TGTGCCAGCAGCTTGGCCGGGACTAGCTCCGATGAGCAGTTCTTC. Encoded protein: CASSLAGTSSDEQFF.

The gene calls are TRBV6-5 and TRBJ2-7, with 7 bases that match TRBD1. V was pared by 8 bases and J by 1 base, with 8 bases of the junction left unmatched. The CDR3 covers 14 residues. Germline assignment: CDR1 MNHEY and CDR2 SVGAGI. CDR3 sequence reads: CASYQRGQSYEQYF. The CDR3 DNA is TGTGCCAGCTACCAAAGGGGGCAATCCTACGAGCAGTACTTC.